Included here is one T cell receptor (beta chain) sequence, with context. Its antigen is not known. The sample originates from a study of cytomegalovirus exposure and HLA in healthy donors. Regarding the study as a whole: Many donors carried some public TCRs, although rarity characterized most TCR sequences.

PCR primers comprised 60 Vbeta and 13 Jbeta primers. Sequenced by immunoSEQ multiplex PCR; TCRdb stores in-frame clones only, minus some. The sample carries 98,000 or so clones, around three quarters recorded once. This TCR came from a man aged 35 to 55 in good health and CMV-seronegative. Input material: PBMCs.

This CDR3 is CASSAQQGSHEQYF. DNA of the CDR3: TGTGCCAGCAGTGCCCAACAGGGTTCCCACGAGCAGTACTTC. The J gene is TRBJ2-7, the V gene TRBV2; tentative D call: TRBD1 (6 bases). Between the trimmed V and J ends, which lost 4 bases and 5 bases, there was a span of 15 bases. Germline CDR1 SNHLY, CDR2 FYNNEI. The CDR3 covers 14 residues.